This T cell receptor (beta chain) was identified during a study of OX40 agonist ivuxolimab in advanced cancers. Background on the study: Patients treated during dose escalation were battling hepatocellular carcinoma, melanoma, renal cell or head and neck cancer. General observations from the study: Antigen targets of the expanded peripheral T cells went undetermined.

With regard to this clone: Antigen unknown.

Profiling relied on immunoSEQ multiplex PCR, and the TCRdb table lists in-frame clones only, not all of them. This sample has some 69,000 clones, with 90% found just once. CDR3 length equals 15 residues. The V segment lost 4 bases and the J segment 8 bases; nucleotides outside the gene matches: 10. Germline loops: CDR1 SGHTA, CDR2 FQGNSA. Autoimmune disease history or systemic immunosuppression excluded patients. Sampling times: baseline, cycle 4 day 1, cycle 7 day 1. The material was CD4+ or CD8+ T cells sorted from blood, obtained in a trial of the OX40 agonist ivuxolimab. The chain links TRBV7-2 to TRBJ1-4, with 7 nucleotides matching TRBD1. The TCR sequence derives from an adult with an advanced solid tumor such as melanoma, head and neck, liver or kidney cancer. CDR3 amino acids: CASSSPQGGGEKLFF. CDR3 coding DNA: TGTGCCAGCAGCTCCCCGCAGGGGGGTGGGGAAAAACTGTTTTTT.